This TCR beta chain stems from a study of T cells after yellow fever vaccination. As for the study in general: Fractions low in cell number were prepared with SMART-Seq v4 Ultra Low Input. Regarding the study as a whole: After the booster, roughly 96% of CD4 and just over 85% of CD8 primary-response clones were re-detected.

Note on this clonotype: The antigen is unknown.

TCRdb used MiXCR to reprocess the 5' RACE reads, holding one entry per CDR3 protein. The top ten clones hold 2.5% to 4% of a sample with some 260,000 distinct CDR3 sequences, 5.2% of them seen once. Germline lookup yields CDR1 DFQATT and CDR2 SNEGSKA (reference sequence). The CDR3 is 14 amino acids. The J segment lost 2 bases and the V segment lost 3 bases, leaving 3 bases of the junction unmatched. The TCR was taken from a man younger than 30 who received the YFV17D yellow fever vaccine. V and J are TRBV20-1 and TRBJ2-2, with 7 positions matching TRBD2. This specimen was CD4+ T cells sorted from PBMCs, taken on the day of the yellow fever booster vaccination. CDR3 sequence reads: CSASGTINTGELFF. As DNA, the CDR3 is TGCAGTGCTAGTGGGACTATAAACACCGGGGAGCTGTTTTTT.